The 26 T cell receptor beta chains given below trace back to one sample, sequenced in a study of identical twins. MiXCR was run by TCRdb on the 5' RACE reads, yielding one entry per CDR3 protein. This sample carries over 250,000 distinct CDR3 sequences, just under 9.5% of them seen once, and the ten largest clones take 5.5% to 9%. The same data also contributed to another study, on yellow fever vaccine responses in identical twins.

Sequencing used CD8+ T cells sorted from blood. These receptors all stem from a woman under 30 in good health.

Many counts were recorded for this clonotype. The chain is built from TRBV4-2 and TRBJ2-2; D remains ambiguous. Germline V lookup: CDR1 LGHNA, CDR2 YNFKEQ. The CDR3 runs to 15 residues. The germline V and J ends were trimmed by 5 bases and 2 bases, with 12 bases remaining between them. The CDR3 loop is CASSSRNGNTGELFF. In DNA form, the CDR3 reads TGTGCCAGCAGCTCACGAAATGGCAACACCGGGGAGCTGTTTTTT.

The genes are TRBV12-3 or TRBV12-4 and TRBJ1-1; D is unresolved. The germline V and J ends were trimmed by 3 bases and 4 bases, with 12 bases remaining between them. The CDR3 extends over 14 amino acids. This chain's CDR3 is CASSLGQFFTEAFF. In DNA form, the CDR3 reads TGTGCCAGCAGTTTGGGCCAGTTTTTCACTGAAGCTTTCTTT.

This clonotype was detected many times. The chain uses TRBV12-3 or TRBV12-4 and TRBJ2-3, with 7 nucleotides matching TRBD2. V was pared by 2 bases and J by 2 bases, with 7 bases of the junction left unmatched. This CDR3 is 16 amino acids long. CDR3 sequence (DNA): TGTGCCAGCAGTTTAACCAGCGGGGCCCTCACAGATACGCAGTATTTT. This encodes CASSLTSGALTDTQYF.

J is TRBJ1-2 and V is TRBV12-3 or TRBV12-4, with TRBD1 identical over 7 bases. V shed 7 bases, J shed 4 bases, and the junction held 12 bases outside the gene matches. The CDR3 length is 15 residues. The CDR3 loop reads CASILYRGPSYGYTF. CDR3 nucleotides: TGTGCCAGCATCCTTTACAGGGGACCCTCCTATGGCTACACCTTC.

The chain employs TRBV20-1 and TRBJ2-2; TRBD2 might be the D (5 bases). CDR1 and CDR2 (germline): DFQATT, SNEGSKA (reference sequence). The CDR3 runs to 15 residues. The V end was cut by 0 bases, the J end by 0 bases, with 8 bases between. CDR3: CSARDSGTNTGELFF. In DNA, the CDR3 is TGCAGTGCTAGAGATTCGGGGACGAACACCGGGGAGCTGTTTTTT.

The chain carries TRBV9 and TRBJ2-1; the D is unclear. Trimming left V 0 bases short and J 3 bases short, with 13 bases between. CDR1 SGDLS and CDR2 YYNGEE come from the germline V gene. The CDR3 covers 16 residues. The CDR3 region is CASSVVDTQFYNEQFF. Here the CDR3 DNA reads TGTGCCAGCAGCGTAGTAGACACCCAATTCTACAATGAGCAGTTCTTC.

The chain joins TRBV6-2 or TRBV6-3 to TRBJ2-2; 12 bases agree with TRBD2. The CDR3 length is 21 residues. The V gene's germline CDR1 is MNHEY and CDR2 SVGEGT. The junction had 18 bases not matched to a gene; V was cut back by 7 bases and J by 0 bases. CDR3 region: CASNQNGGLAGMFPNTGELFF. The DNA for the CDR3 is TGTGCCAGCAATCAGAATGGCGGACTAGCGGGAATGTTTCCGAACACCGGGGAGCTGTTTTTT.

This clonotype came up many times. V and J are TRBV7-9 and TRBJ1-2; 7 nucleotides align to TRBD1. The length of the CDR3 is 15 residues. The J segment lost 4 bases and the V segment lost 3 bases, leaving 8 bases of the junction unmatched. Per the germline V gene, CDR1 is SEHNR and CDR2 is FQNEAQ (reference sequence). CDR3 nucleotide sequence: TGTGCCAGCAGCTTGGGGACAGCGCAAATCTATGGCTACACCTTC. Translated, it gives CASSLGTAQIYGYTF.

The chain combines TRBV11-1 with TRBJ2-3, with TRBD2 identical over 12 bases. The CDR3 runs 19 residues. V lost 0 bases to trimming and J lost 1 base; unmatched junction nucleotides: 8. Germline V gives CDR1 SGHAT, CDR2 FQDESV (reference sequence). CDR3 DNA sequence: TGTGCCAGCAGCTTAGCCCTAGCGGGAGGGCCTCTCGGCACAGATACGCAGTATTTT. It encodes CASSLALAGGPLGTDTQYF.

This clonotype was recorded a few times. This chain uses TRBV27 with TRBJ2-7; the D call may be TRBD1 or TRBD2 (5 bases each). The CDR3 consists of 15 residues. V lost 4 bases and J lost 2, with 15 bases in between. Germline V gene sequence: CDR1 MNHEY, CDR2 SMNVEV (reference sequence). CDR3 sequence: CASSSLGDHPYEQYF. The CDR3 region has the DNA TGTGCCAGCAGTTCCCTTGGGGACCACCCCTACGAGCAGTACTTC.

Written as DNA, the CDR3 is TGTGCCAGCAGCTTTCGCACCGGGACAGGGCGACGGACCCAGTACTTC. This translates into CASSFRTGTGRRTQYF. The chain uses TRBV7-6 and TRBJ2-5, with 9 nucleotides matching TRBD1. The J segment lost 7 bases and the V segment lost 3 bases, leaving 12 bases of the junction unmatched. The CDR3 consists of 16 residues. Germline CDR1 is SGHVS and CDR2 is FNYEAQ.

Regarding this clonotype: One end of the junction is discordant with germline, which a read error may explain. This chain links TRBV29-1 with TRBJ1-2; D is perhaps TRBD1 (6 bases). The germline gives CDR1 SQVTM, CDR2 ANQGSEA. The CDR3 spans 10 residues. The CDR3: CSVEGTAFHF. For the CDR3, the DNA is TGCAGCGTTGAAGGGACAGCCTTTCACTTC.

The chain couples TRBV18 to TRBJ2-3, with 7 bases identical to TRBD2. Germline V gene lookup returns CDR1 KGHSH and CDR2 LQKENI. The V gene end was trimmed by 3 bases and the J gene end by 2 bases; junction bases not matched to a gene: 5. The CDR3 spans 15 residues. CDR3 sequence reads: CASSPNAGDTDTQYF. In nucleotides, the CDR3 is TGTGCCAGCTCACCGAACGCGGGGGACACAGATACGCAGTATTTT.

Regarding this clonotype: A read error may account for a junction end that differs from germline. The gene calls are TRBV11-1 and TRBJ2-5; tentatively, D is TRBD2 (5 bases). The CDR3 is 18 amino acids. Germline values: CDR1 SGHAT, CDR2 FQDESV (reference sequence). CDR3 bases: TGTGCCCGCAGTTCCGAGATCATTAGGGAGTTTCCACAAGAGACCCAGTACTTC. This translates into CARSSEIIREFPQETQYF.

In this sample, this clonotype turned up a few times. V gene TRBV4-1 combines with J gene TRBJ2-1; D is unclear. Germline V gene lookup returns CDR1 MGHRA and CDR2 YSYEKL. The CDR3 has 13 amino acids. Trimming pared 4 bases from V and 3 bases from J, leaving 7 bases between. The DNA of the CDR3 is TGCGCCAGCAGCCCTATAGTCTACAATGAGCAGTTCTTC. Translated: CASSPIVYNEQFF.

This clonotype showed up many times. The chain uses TRBV6-2 or TRBV6-3 and TRBJ2-7, with D uncertain. Germline loops: CDR1 MNHEY, CDR2 SVGEGT. The CDR3 totals 14 residues. The ends were cut back, 3 bases at V and 1 base at J, with 10 bases in the middle. In nucleotides, the CDR3 is TGTGCCAGCAGTTATGTTCCTTCATCCTACGAGCAGTACTTC. Its translation is CASSYVPSSYEQYF.

This clonotype occurred a few times. This chain connects TRBV7-2 to TRBJ2-1; D not certain. V lost 3 bases and J 5 bases, leaving 14 bases between the germline ends. Germline V gives CDR1 SGHTA, CDR2 FQGNSA. This CDR3 spans 15 amino acids. CDR3 protein: CASSLLGSPHNEQFF. The CDR3 DNA reads TGTGCCAGCAGCTTGCTGGGTAGTCCGCACAATGAGCAGTTCTTC. Using reference TRBV7-2 and TRBJ2-1 for the parts outside the CDR3, the full variable domain is GAGVSQSPSNKVTEKGKDVELRCDPISGHTALYWYRQSLGQGLEFLIYFQGNSAPDKSGLPSDRFSAERTGGSVSTLTIQRTQQEDSAVYLCASSLLGSPHNEQFFGPGTRLTVL.

The chain joins TRBV7-9 to TRBJ2-7; 7 bases are shared with TRBD1. V shed 1 base and J 2 bases; nucleotides not matched to a gene: 8. Germline-derived CDR1 and CDR2 are SEHNR and FQNEAQ (reference sequence). The CDR3 consists of 16 residues. The CDR3, as DNA: TGTGCCAGCAGCTTAGAAATGGGACAGCCCACCTACGAGCAGTACTTC. This translates into CASSLEMGQPTYEQYF.

This clonotype came up a few times. The chain is built from TRBV20-1 and TRBJ2-7, with D uncertain. Germline lookup yields CDR1 DFQATT and CDR2 SNEGSKA (reference sequence). V was shortened by 0 bases and J by 2 bases, with 14 bases between the two germline ends. The CDR3 runs 15 residues. CDR3 protein: CSARDLTGHPYEQYF. The CDR3 region has the DNA TGCAGTGCTAGAGATCTAACGGGCCATCCCTACGAGCAGTACTTC.

In this sample, this clonotype turned up a few times. The rearrangement joins TRBV5-1 to TRBJ2-2; TRBD2 aligns across 9 bases. CDR1 is SGHRS, CDR2 YFSETQ, per germline. Trimming took 7 bases from V and 1 from J; bases not matched to a gene: 17. CDR3 length equals 19 residues. The CDR3 region has the DNA TGCGCCAGCCGGGAGGATTGGCGGGGGGGCAGGAGGAACACCGGGGAGCTGTTTTTT. This gives the protein CASREDWRGGRRNTGELFF.

The rearrangement uses TRBV4-3 and TRBJ2-1; D remains ambiguous. Germline CDR1 reads LGHNA; CDR2 reads YSLEER. This CDR3 is built from 15 residues. V lost 4 bases and J 5 bases, leaving 15 bases between the germline ends. CDR3 DNA: TGCGCCAGCAGCCCCTCGAGAGGTTTAAACAATGAGCAGTTCTTC. Translation: CASSPSRGLNNEQFF.

This clonotype showed up just a few times. The chain carries TRBV11-2 and TRBJ2-7; D gene uncertain. The CDR3 runs to 11 residues. V was trimmed by 5 bases and J by 7 bases, leaving 9 bases between them. Germline CDR1 is SGHAT and CDR2 is FQNNGV. The CDR3 loop is CASSHHPEQYF. The CDR3 coding sequence is TGTGCCAGCAGCCACCACCCGGAGCAGTACTTC.

In its sample, this clonotype was seen a few times. As DNA, the CDR3 is TGTGCCAGCAGTTACGGGACTAGCGGAACCACAGATACGCAGTATTTT. Translation gives CASSYGTSGTTDTQYF. This chain joins TRBV6-5 and TRBJ2-3; 11 bases are shared with TRBD2. This CDR3 has 16 residues. Germline CDR1 and CDR2: MNHEY and SVGAGI. The V and J ends lost 2 bases and 2 bases, in that order; junction bases with no gene match: 3.

This clonotype appeared many times. The CDR3, as DNA: TGTGCCAGCAGCTTAGTTAGGGGTTTCGATGAGCAGTTCTTC. Translation: CASSLVRGFDEQFF. The genes are TRBV7-8 and TRBJ2-1, with D perhaps TRBD1 (5 bases). V was cut by 1 base and J by 8 bases, with 12 bases left in between. The CDR3 has 14 amino acids. Per germline, CDR1 SGHVS and CDR2 FQNEAQ.

The chain is built from TRBV28 and TRBJ2-7; 7 nucleotides align to TRBD1. Germline V CDR1 and CDR2: MDHEN, SYDVKM. V dropped 5 bases and J dropped 6; count of bases not matched to a gene: 7. The CDR3 extends over 13 amino acids. CDR3 in DNA: TGTGCCAGCAGTCACCGACAGGGTAGCGAGCAGTACTTC. Protein: CASSHRQGSEQYF. Combining the CDR3 with reference TRBV28 and TRBJ2-7 gives the whole variable domain DVKVTQSSRYLVKRTGEKVFLECVQDMDHENMFWYRQDPGLGLRLIYFSYDVKMKEKGDIPEGYSVSREKKERFSLILESASTNQTSMYLCASSHRQGSEQYFGPGTRLTVT.

This clonotype was detected many times. CDR3 residues: CASSGGNSPLHF. The CDR3 DNA reads TGTGCCAGCAGCGGGGGAAATTCACCCCTCCACTTT. This chain joins TRBV9 and TRBJ1-6, with D unclear. The CDR3 is made up of 12 amino acids. CDR1 is SGDLS, CDR2 YYNGEE, per germline. V dropped 3 bases and J dropped 7 bases, with 5 bases sitting between them.